This passage covers 12 T cell receptor beta chains from one sample sequenced in a study of PD-L1 blockade in urothelial cancer. TCRdb's copy holds only in-frame clones and misses some; the assay was immunoSEQ multiplex PCR. The profile covers about 120,000 clones, with approximately 85% appearing a single time and roughly 2.3% taken by the ten largest. Described time point: peripheral blood 6 weeks after treatment start. The sample here was PBMCs, taken around atezolizumab (anti-PD-L1) treatment. These receptors originate from a man over 45 with urothelial cancer.

This clone showed up just a few times. The chain combines TRBV28 with TRBJ2-7; D remains unclear. This CDR3 is 12 amino acids long. Trimming took off 6 bases at V and 0 bases at J, with 6 bases between the two ends. Germline CDR1 and CDR2: MDHEN and SYDVKM. The CDR3 sequence is CASSVLSYEQYF. In nucleotides, the CDR3 is TGTGCCAGCAGCGTCCTCTCCTACGAGCAGTACTTC.

J is TRBJ2-1 and V is TRBV7-2, with D possibly TRBD1 on 5 matching bases. Per the germline V gene, CDR1 is SGHTA and CDR2 is FQGNSA. The CDR3 is made up of 14 amino acids. V was trimmed by 5 bases and J by 1 base, leaving 9 bases between them. CDR3 bases: TGTGCCAGCAGCCCCCCAGGGTCCTACAATGAGCAGTTCTTC. The encoded protein is CASSPPGSYNEQFF.

This chain joins TRBV27 and TRBJ1-3; unclear D gene. The CDR3 extends over 15 amino acids. Trimming left V 0 bases short and J 4 bases short, with 10 bases between. Per the germline V gene, CDR1 is MNHEY and CDR2 is SMNVEV (reference sequence). In DNA, the CDR3 is TGTGCCAGCAGTTTATCCGGAGGCCTAGGAAACACCATATATTTT. Translated: CASSLSGGLGNTIYF.

This sequence joins TRBV30 and TRBJ2-1; 7 nucleotides line up with TRBD2. This CDR3 contains 14 residues. V shed 0 bases and J 3 bases; nucleotides not matched to a gene: 2. From germline, CDR1 is GTSNPN and CDR2 SVGIG (reference sequence). In DNA form, the CDR3 reads TGTGCCTGGAGTGTGGGAGGGAACTACAATGAGCAGTTCTTC. Protein product: CAWSVGGNYNEQFF. Using reference TRBV30 and TRBJ2-1 for the parts outside the CDR3, the full variable domain is SQTIHQWPATLVQPVGSPLSLECTVEGTSNPNLYWYRQAAGRGLQLLFYSVGIGQISSEVPQNLSASRPQDRQFILSSKKLLLSDSGFYLCAWSVGGNYNEQFFGPGTRLTVL.

This rearrangement joins TRBV5-1 to TRBJ2-2; 14 positions agree with TRBD2. V lost 2 bases, J lost 9 bases, and 9 bases stayed unmatched. This CDR3 is 17 amino acids long. Germline CDR1 reads SGHRS; CDR2 reads YFSETQ. CDR3 residues: CASSFQGTSGSIRELFF. Here the CDR3 DNA reads TGCGCCAGCAGCTTTCAAGGGACTAGCGGGAGTATCAGGGAGCTGTTTTTT.

The chain joins TRBV10-3 to TRBJ2-7; TRBD1 agrees at 11 bases. Trimming removed 5 bases from V and 3 bases from J; junction bases left unmatched: 3. Germline V gene data show CDR1 as ENHRY and CDR2 as SYGVKD. The CDR3 covers 14 residues. The CDR3 spells CAISSGTGGYEQYF. CDR3 in DNA: TGTGCCATCAGTTCCGGGACAGGGGGCTACGAGCAGTACTTC.

The chain carries TRBV4-1 and TRBJ1-1; tentative D call: TRBD1 (6 bases). The V gene lost 4 bases and the J gene lost 4 bases, with 16 bases spanning the gap. The CDR3 runs to 15 residues. Looked up from germline, CDR1 is MGHRA and CDR2 is YSYEKL. DNA for the CDR3: TGCGCCAGCAGCCCTACAGGGTCCGGAGCCACTGAAGCTTTCTTT. Protein: CASSPTGSGATEAFF.

The rearrangement links TRBV19 to TRBJ2-2; TRBD2 matches 9 bases. Looked up from germline, CDR1 is LNHDA and CDR2 is SQIVND (reference sequence). V lost 4 bases, J lost 1 base, and 13 bases stayed unmatched. The length of the CDR3 is 19 residues. The CDR3 DNA follows: TGTGCCAGTAGTAAACTAGCGGGTAATCTAGGGTTGAACACCGGGGAGCTGTTTTTT. Translation: CASSKLAGNLGLNTGELFF.

This clone was observed a few times. Other nucleotide sequences from this sample produce the same CDR3. The V call is TRBV7-3, the J call TRBJ2-5, with D uncertain. CDR1 is SGHTA, CDR2 FQGTGA, per germline. Trimming took 1 base from V and 4 from J, leaving 7 bases between them. The CDR3 length is 13 residues. The CDR3 DNA is TGTGCCAGCAGCTTAATCTCAGGAGAGACCCAGTACTTC. It yields the protein CASSLISGETQYF.

The rearrangement links TRBV5-1 to TRBJ2-7; 14 nucleotides align to TRBD2. The CDR3 covers 18 residues. V gave up 4 bases and J gave up 6 bases; unmatched junction bases: 15. Germline V gene sequence: CDR1 SGHRS, CDR2 YFSETQ. CDR3 sequence reads: CASSKGLAGGDGFLEQYF. The CDR3 DNA reads as TGCGCCAGCAGCAAAGGACTAGCGGGAGGCGATGGGTTCCTCGAGCAGTACTTC.

The CDR3 DNA sequence: TGTGCCATCAGTGAGGGAACAGCCTATGAAGCTTTCTTT. Residues: CAISEGTAYEAFF. This rearrangement joins TRBV10-3 to TRBJ1-1, with D uncertain. V was shortened by 2 bases and J by 7 bases, with 11 bases between the two germline ends. Germline CDR1 ENHRY, CDR2 SYGVKD. CDR3 length: 13 residues.

V and J are TRBV10-3 and TRBJ1-2; TRBD1 might be the D (5 bases). Germline assignment: CDR1 ENHRY and CDR2 SYGVKD. V shed 6 bases and J shed 8 bases, with 22 bases lying between them. The length of the CDR3 is 15 residues. In DNA, the CDR3 is TGTGCCATCAGAGCAGCTGAGCCGGGACTGGGGGGCTACACCTTC. Translation gives CAIRAAEPGLGGYTF.